This entry describes one TCR beta chain. The clone's antigen remains unknown. One base away there is no much larger clone; base qualities are not given. Spanning cysteine to phenylalanine, the CDR3 consists of 15 amino acids. Only the CDR3 DNA is retained, 45 bases long and in frame from the first base. Sequences LNHDA (CDR1) and SQIVND (CDR2) are obtained from the germline V gene (reference sequence). Relative to germline, V is 4 bases shorter and J is 5 bases shorter, with 15 bases between their ends. The treatment or condition label on this specimen signifies: around 19 received Ad26.COV2.S at low or high dose, single or two shots; 5 received placebo; per-sample allocation not given. Repertoires of vaccine and placebo recipients were sequenced from samples collected on day 63 after the first injection. Between 29 July and 7 August 2020, Cohort 1b enrolled about 27 adults aged 18-55 years at one site in Boston, USA. As a vaccine, Ad26.COV2.S was a replication-incompetent adenovirus type 26 vector that expressed a prefusion-stabilized SARS-CoV-2 spike protein derived from the original Wuhan strain.

The data stem from a study of Ad26.COV2.S vaccination and SARS-CoV-2 variants (dated by TCRdb to the early 2020s). At the level of the whole study: Donors in the vaccine arm were drawn from COV1001, a phase I-IIa trial of Ad26.COV2.S in healthy adults that was multicentre, randomized, double-blind and placebo-controlled. TCRbeta repertoire sequencing was used to assess the specificity and breadth of SARS-CoV-2-reactive T cell receptors after Ad26.COV2.S vaccination. Investigators remained blinded to trial group allocation during experiments and outcome assessment. Trial participants were randomized into five groups of five: low-dose or high-dose Ad26.COV2.S given once or twice, or placebo on both occasions. The TCR-sequenced set comprised approximately 32 samples: some 19 Ad26.COV2.S vaccine recipients, 5 placebo recipients and 8 SARS-CoV-2 convalescent individuals. Dosing of Ad26.COV2.S was intramuscular, at either 5x10^10 or 1x10^11 viral particles, delivered as one shot or as two shots spaced 56 days apart. General study outcomes and caveats: Vaccine and placebo recipients had comparable non-spike TCR breadth, which fits with the vaccine containing only spike. Comparing responses between vaccine doses or regimens was not something the study was powered to do. According to the authors, total T cell responses may have been underestimated by the TCR breadth and depth analyses. Spike-specific TCR breadth was higher in Ad26.COV2.S recipients than in placebo recipients (P = 0.0014). Substantial breadth of spike-specific CD8+ and CD4+ T cell responses was reported after vaccination.

TCRbeta CDR3 regions were sequenced with the immunoSEQ Assay. After extraction, genomic DNA underwent amplification by bias-controlled multiplex PCR, followed by high-throughput sequencing. Per the original workflow: To quantify the absolute abundance of every unique TCRbeta CDR3 region, sequences were collapsed and filtered. T cell fraction was estimated by normalization of TCRbeta template counts to usable DNA, with usable DNA being measured through amplification of reference genes present in all nucleated cells. Repertoire TCRs were annotated as SARS-CoV-2-specific when V gene, CDR3 amino acid sequence and J gene were exactly matched to a known reactive TCR set. The reference SARS-CoV-2 TCR set was derived from MIRA and filtered for enrichment in COVID-19-positive ImmuneCODE repertoires, a step that removed public or cross-reactive TCRs. Using the MIRA antigens, annotated TCRs were further analysed by specific ORF or by position within an ORF. Breadth was defined as the number of annotated unique rearrangements divided by the total number of unique productive rearrangements, and depth was defined as the summed frequency of the annotated unique rearrangements. Group comparisons of TCR breadth used two-sided Wilcoxon rank-sum tests. In TCRdb, the immuneACCESS table is reduced to in-frame sequences with V and J assigned. These tables do not hold every clone; where another copy was compared, an unresolved V gene accounts for under half, and the others remain unexplained. From that table come the V and J calls and clone size; the DNA was used to work out D and trimming. For this sample the table gives approximately 480,000 clones, of which 70% to 90% were detected only once. Of the sample, around 13% is held by the ten largest clones.

The V and J segments used are TRBV19 and TRBJ1-5, with a tentative D gene TRBD1 over 6 matching bases. The TCR was taken from a person aged 18-65 years who received the Ad26.COV2.S COVID-19 vaccine or a placebo. The sample was peripheral blood, taken in a trial of Ad26.COV2.S vaccine versus placebo. The CDR3 loop reads CASSTPGTYYQPQHF. The nucleotide sequence reads TGTGCCAGTAGTACCCCCGGGACATACTATCAGCCCCAGCATTTT.